This TCR beta chain is drawn from a study of T cells after posttransplantation cyclophosphamide (dated by TCRdb to the mid-2010s). Context from the whole study: Using TRB sequencing, the study followed how the T cell repertoire rebuilt after myeloablative bone marrow transplantation with posttransplantation cyclophosphamide given as GVHD prophylaxis. TRA and TRB clonality were tightly correlated in eight to ten samples, so subsequent TCR analyses focused on TRB only. Samples from around 40 PTCy-treated patients and under 20 related bone marrow donors of those patients were subjected to antigen receptor sequencing. TRB sequencing was also done on up to roughly 3 additional blood samples from 2 to 5.2 years after transplant in 3 patients, and on pretransplant blood from a handful of patients. Public TRB sequences were compared against a database of over 3,500 sequences linked to responses to pathogens, tumor antigens, self-antigens and alloantigens. Blood from all 35 or so PTCy patients who had 1-year posttransplant specimens underwent TRB sequencing.

The PTCy-treated patients were enrolled in a prospective multi-institutional clinical trial. Mononuclear cells from peripheral blood and bone marrow were separated by Ficoll-Hypaque density centrifugation and then cryopreserved. V is clipped by 4 bases and J by 8 bases, and the sequence between their germline boundaries is 15 bases long. The CDR3, cysteine through phenylalanine, is 13 amino acids long. CDR3 DNA only is kept here, 39 bases in frame from base 1. CDR1 and CDR2 are drawn from the germline V gene: SQVTM, ANQGSEA. With respect to this clone: The clone's antigen remains unknown. Per-base quality was not reported, and no clone a single base away is much larger than it.

General study outcomes and caveats: The TRB repertoires of T cells infiltrating skin or the GI tract showed only limited overlap with the TRB repertoires found in blood. Across the roughly 40 patients, TRB clonality was highly associated with recipient CMV seropositivity and CMV reactivation, and diversity with PTCy was similar to that in the CNI/methotrexate controls. Donor-recipient similarity was low at 1-2 months but rose over the first year, and later blood repertoires were often dominated by donor CD8+ memory clones.

TRB sequencing used genomic DNA with the immunoSEQ assay at survey resolution or the hsTCRB kit. In the source study's methods: The immunoSEQ software was used for initial read processing, and the LymphoSeq R package was used for repertoire analyses. Clonality was calculated as 1 minus normalized Shannon entropy, and the Gini coefficient was also calculated for each TRB dataset. To infer phenotypes in unsorted samples, TRB sequences from sorted subsets of the recipient or donor were mapped onto the unsorted samples of the same recipient. TCRdb holds this immuneACCESS table with in-frame rearrangements only. Some clones are missing; in checked studies, unresolved V genes explain under half, and the rest has no known cause. The DNA gave D and trimming, while V, J and clone size come from that table. Recorded for this sample are about 24,000 clones; roughly 82% of them occurred a single time. Of the sample, about 6.3% falls within the top ten clones.

Input material: PBMCs. The chain is assembled from TRBV29-1 and TRBJ2-1; a tentative D match to TRBD2 spans 5 bases. The origin of this receptor is a woman aged 60-75 years with a blood cancer, CMV-positive, and with a related stem cell donor. The DNA sequence is given as TGCAGCGTTGGGGAGCTAGGTAGGGATGAGCAGTTCTTC. Its translation reads: CSVGELGRDEQFF.